The T cell receptor (beta chain) under discussion was sequenced for a study of post-analysis software for immune sequencing data. Germline V gene sequence: CDR1 SQVTM, CDR2 ANQGSEA. The CDR3 consists of 13 residues. TCR beta cDNA libraries included unique molecular identifiers. T cells numbering about 0.85 to 11 million gave rise to some 500,000 cDNA molecules. TCRdb fed the PCR reads into MiXCR, producing one record per CDR3 protein. This table has about 680,000 distinct CDR3 sequences, around 60% appearing once. Study-level points and caveats: TRBV5-6, TRBV5-1 and TRBV20-1 belonged to a set of roughly 5 TRBV segments that were more frequent in patients than controls.

A note on this clonotype: Its antigen is not identified. An end of the junction differs from the germline gene, which may be a read error.

The chain carries TRBV29-1 and TRBJ1-2, with no clear D. The receptor was isolated from a girl aged 2 to 10 with multiple sclerosis. Sequences were obtained from blood. The CDR3 DNA reads as TGCAGCGTTGGGGAAACCTCTAACAATGGCTACACCTTC. Protein product: CSVGETSNNGYTF.